This TCR beta chain was profiled in a study of OX40 agonist ivuxolimab in advanced cancers. Findings and caveats of the study: At doses 0.1 to 3.0 mg/kg, CD4+ and CD8+ clones expanded.

This CDR3 region has 12 residues. Looked up from germline, CDR1 is GTSNPN and CDR2 is SVGIG (reference sequence). With V trimmed by 7 bases and J by 8 bases, 7 bases remained unmatched. The protocol was immunoSEQ multiplex PCR, while the TCRdb copy is restricted to in-frame clones and leaves out a portion. The sample carries tens of thousands of clones, just under 85% recorded once. To note about this clone: The antigen remains undetermined.

Exclusion applied to patients with autoimmune disease history or systemic immunosuppression. The sequence was obtained from an adult with an advanced solid tumor such as melanoma, head and neck, liver or kidney cancer. This chain joins TRBV30 and TRBJ1-4; 7 bases align to TRBD1. Sequenced here: CD4+ or CD8+ T cells sorted from blood, sampled in a trial of the OX40 agonist ivuxolimab. DNA of the CDR3: TGTGCCTTGGGGACAGTGGGGGAAAAACTGTTTTTT. It specifies CALGTVGEKLFF.